This T cell receptor beta chain was obtained from a study of sequential checkpoint blockade in melanoma (dated by TCRdb to the late 2010s). For the wider study: Patients were randomized 1:1 to first-line nivolumab followed by ipilimumab (arm A) or ipilimumab followed by nivolumab (arm B). Maintenance nivolumab was given following each of the two trial sequences. Beyond this particular receptor, the publication reports: Larger, independent patient cohorts are needed to validate the response-prediction model that combines TCR metrics and mutation burden.

The immunoSEQ Assay was used to immunosequence TCRbeta CDR3 regions from genomic DNA. Prior to high-throughput sequencing, genomic DNA was amplified by bias-controlled multiplex PCR. The authors' pipeline ran thus. To quantify the absolute abundance of each unique TCRbeta CDR3 region, the sequences were collapsed and filtered. Clonality was defined as 1 minus Pielou's evenness and was calculated using productive rearrangements only. A previously published method was used to identify clones with significantly greater frequencies in on-treatment samples than in baseline samples. In its TCRdb copy, this immuneACCESS table keeps in-frame sequences only and misses some clones. Where compared with another copy, unresolved V genes explain less than half of these, and the others have no known cause. D and trimming were read from the DNA, whereas the V and J calls and clone size are those reported in that table. In all, the sample holds some 11,000 clones, and approximately 70% of those were seen once. The ten largest clones take up over 25% of the sample.

The label giving this sample's treatment or condition can be read as: randomized to nivolumab then ipilimumab (arm A) or the reverse (arm B). No trial patient had received prior DNA-damaging chemotherapy. Live CD3+CD8+ cells negative for CD19 and CD56 were sorted from thawed PBMCs on a FACS Aria II flow cytometer. Samples came from patients with melanoma in CheckMate 064, a randomized, open-label phase II trial of sequential checkpoint blockade. Peripheral blood mononuclear cells were obtained through leukapheresis, purified using Ficoll-Paque, and frozen in human serum containing about 9.3% DMSO. Right after sorting, the blood CD3+CD8+ cells were verified to be >95% pure, and DNA extraction followed. This clone was detected a few times. Its cognate antigen has yet to be identified. No much larger clone exists at a distance of one base, and base qualities are not known. This specimen consisted of CD8+ T cells sorted from blood (inferred from file names), obtained from a patient given nivolumab and ipilimumab in sequence. This receptor was identified in a human donor with melanoma.

At the DNA level, the sequence is TGCGCCAGCAGCCAAGTTTCGACAGGGCTAAACACCATATATTTT. Its translation is CASSQVSTGLNTIYF. The rearrangement joined TRBV4-1 to TRBJ1-3; TRBD1 agrees with 7 junctional bases. Including cysteine and phenylalanine, the CDR3 has 15 amino acids. The sequence is cut down to CDR3 DNA, 45 bases in frame from base 1. From a lookup of the germline V gene, CDR1 and CDR2 are MGHRA and YSYEKL. The V end gives up 1 base and the J end 6 bases, leaving 6 bases in the junction not matched to a gene.